This T cell receptor beta chain was identified in a study of cytomegalovirus exposure and HLA in healthy donors. Study details: It was reported in a later analysis that the approximately 120 validation repertoires used the same platform as the roughly 640 first-cohort repertoires.

Germline V gives CDR1 LNHNV, CDR2 YYDKDF (reference sequence). The CDR3 consists of 14 residues. Trimming removed 3 bases from V and 4 bases from J; junction bases left unmatched: 4. Details on this clone: Antigen: not known.

Study-level points and caveats: Most observed TCR sequences were rare, whereas some public TCRs were detected in many donors. The tendency of first-cohort TCR clusters to co-occur in the approximately 110 validation repertoires was identified by a subsequent analysis. It was about 150 TCR beta chains that were listed as cytomegalovirus-associated.

Sequencing used immunoSEQ multiplex PCR; TCRdb keeps in-frame clones, though not all of them. The repertoire includes a few hundred thousand clones, 88% of them detected once, and around 3% sits in the top ten. The chain combines TRBV15 with TRBJ2-5; 8 positions match TRBD2. The sequence was obtained from a woman aged 18 to 35 in good health and CMV-seronegative. Sequencing input: PBMCs. CDR3 bases: TGTGCCACCAGCAGGACTAGCGTTCTAGAGACCCAGTACTTC. Its translation: CATSRTSVLETQYF. Complete variable domain (other parts from reference TRBV15 and TRBJ2-5): DAMVIQNPRYQVTQFGKPVTLSCSQTLNHNVMYWYQQKSSQAPKLLFHYYDKDFNNEADTPDNFQSRRPNTSFCFLDIRSPGLGDTAMYLCATSRTSVLETQYFGPGTRLLVL.